What follows are 2 T cell receptor beta chains derived from one specimen sequenced in a study of control samples from healthy donors and cancer patients. Assay: immunoSEQ multiplex PCR; the TCRdb copy retains only in-frame clones and omits some. This table has about 160,000 clones, approximately 93% appearing once. Material: blood. Receptors were obtained from a woman between 40 and 50 years old in good health.

The chain has TRBV2 and TRBJ2-7; the D gene is possibly TRBD1 (7 bases). CDR1 and CDR2 from the germline V gene are SNHLY and FYNNEI. V was cut by 6 bases and J by 1 base, with 19 bases left in between. The CDR3 consists of 16 residues. CDR3 sequence reads: CASSASPTGRSYEQYF. CDR3 nucleotides: TGTGCCAGCAGCGCTTCACCGACAGGGAGGTCCTACGAGCAGTACTTC.

V usage is TRBV4-3 and J usage is TRBJ2-1, with 11 nucleotides matching TRBD1. The V and J ends lost 3 bases and 8 bases, in that order; junction bases with no gene match: 3. Per the germline V gene, CDR1 is LGHNA and CDR2 is YSLEER. This CDR3 comprises 14 residues. CDR3: CASSQGQGGYEQFF. CDR3 bases: TGCGCCAGCAGCCAGGGACAGGGGGGCTATGAGCAGTTCTTC.